The 18 T cell receptor beta chains below come from one sample, sequenced in a study of T cell repertoires in cytomegalovirus infection. These TCRs are of unknown antigen specificity. One entry per CDR3 protein results from TCRdb running MiXCR on the reads. The top ten clones hold 9.5% to 15% of a sample with roughly 860,000 distinct CDR3 sequences, 30% to 35% of them seen once. Sequencing was performed on cultured CD8+ T cells from PBMCs, taken from culture after CMV antigen stimulation. Receptor source: a human donor in good health (CMV status not recorded). Some clones in this sample may be carry-over from other donors' samples.

The chain recombines TRBV3-1 with TRBJ2-3; no clear D gene. Germline CDR1 reads LGHDT; CDR2 reads YNNKEL (reference sequence). The CDR3 has 16 amino acids. Trimming left V 0 bases short and J 4 bases short, with 14 bases between. The CDR3 loop reads CASSQDPFGNPDTQYF. The CDR3 DNA is TGTGCCAGCAGCCAAGATCCTTTTGGGAATCCAGATACGCAGTATTTT.

This clonotype was counted once. The CDR3 sequence: CASSFTTAPGEQFF. The CDR3 DNA reads as TGTGCCAGCAGTTTTACGACAGCCCCGGGAGAGCAGTTCTTC. V and J are TRBV27 and TRBJ2-1; perhaps D is TRBD1 or TRBD2 (5 bases each). Deletions cut 3 bases from V and 10 bases from J, with 16 bases between. CDR1 and CDR2 (germline): MNHEY, SMNVEV (reference sequence). The CDR3 extends over 14 amino acids.

The chain is built from TRBV7-6 and TRBJ1-1; D may be TRBD1 (6 bases). The ends were cut back, 6 bases at V and 0 bases at J, with 11 bases in the middle. This CDR3 comprises 14 residues. Germline values: CDR1 SGHVS, CDR2 FNYEAQ. In DNA, the CDR3 is TGTGCCAGCAGGTGGGGGGGCCTGAACACTGAAGCTTTCTTT. It yields the protein CASRWGGLNTEAFF.

The chain has TRBV6-5 and TRBJ2-7; no reliable D call. Germline values: CDR1 MNHEY, CDR2 SVGAGI. The length of the CDR3 is 14 residues. V dropped 2 bases and J dropped 5 bases, with 13 bases sitting between them. CDR3: CASSYTTEWDEQYF. The CDR3 DNA follows: TGTGCCAGCAGTTACACAACAGAGTGGGACGAGCAGTACTTC.

This clonotype appeared many times. The V gene is TRBV7-6, the J gene TRBJ2-2; no reliable D call. V dropped 7 bases and J dropped 3 bases, with 9 bases sitting between them. Germline-derived CDR1 and CDR2 are SGHVS and FNYEAQ. CDR3 length: 13 amino acids. The CDR3 DNA reads as TGTGCCAGCACCCCGCTTTACACCGGGGAGCTGTTTTTT. As protein: CASTPLYTGELFF.

The rearrangement uses TRBV7-6 and TRBJ2-4; no clear D gene. Trimming took off 6 bases at V and 15 bases at J, with 15 bases between the two ends. This CDR3 contains 11 residues. Germline assignment: CDR1 SGHVS and CDR2 FNYEAQ. CDR3 loop: CASRNGSFWYF. Here the CDR3 DNA reads TGTGCCAGCAGGAATGGGTCGTTTTGGTACTTC.

CDR3 nucleotides: TGTGCCAGCAGACCTACAGGTGGGCTAACCTACGAGCAGTACGTC. This sequence encodes CASRPTGGLTYEQYV. The chain recombines TRBV27 with TRBJ2-7; the D gene is possibly TRBD1 (5 bases). V was cut by 6 bases and J by 2 bases, with 17 bases left in between. Germline V gives CDR1 MNHEY, CDR2 SMNVEV (reference sequence). CDR3 length: 15 residues.

The rearrangement uses TRBV6-6 and TRBJ2-7; D gene ambiguous. Germline values: CDR1 MNHNY, CDR2 SVGAGI (reference sequence). The CDR3 has 13 residues. V shed 6 bases and J shed 5 bases, with 14 bases lying between them. CDR3 protein: CASSRPGGDEQYV. CDR3 coding DNA: TGTGCCAGCAGCCGACCGGGCGGAGACGAGCAGTACGTC.

This chain connects TRBV4-3 to TRBJ1-1, with D perhaps matching TRBD1 (6 bases). Germline CDR1 reads LGHNA; CDR2 reads YSLEER. V shed 0 bases and J shed 1 base, with 9 bases lying between them. This CDR3 has 15 amino acids. The CDR3 bases are TGCGCCAGCAGCCAAGACAACAGGGCGAACACTGAAGCTTTCTTT. Translated: CASSQDNRANTEAFF.

The chain joins TRBV10-3 to TRBJ2-3; possible D gene TRBD1, 5 bases. Germline V gene lookup returns CDR1 ENHRY and CDR2 SYGVKD. The CDR3 extends over 15 amino acids. V lost 8 bases, J lost 4 bases, and 19 bases lay in between. The CDR3 is CAILVGHPLPDTQYF. CDR3 coding DNA: TGTGCCATCCTCGTGGGGCATCCCCTCCCAGATACGCAGTATTTT.

V gene TRBV7-3 combines with J gene TRBJ1-1; tentative D call: TRBD1 (5 bases). Germline CDR1 SGHTA, CDR2 FQGTGA. This CDR3 spans 14 amino acids. V was trimmed by 5 bases and J by 5 bases, leaving 15 bases between them. The CDR3 spells CASSPDSHRTEAFF. The CDR3 DNA reads TGTGCCAGCAGCCCCGACAGTCATCGGACTGAAGCTTTCTTT.

Only one count was recorded for this clonotype. The chain combines TRBV12-3 or TRBV12-4 with TRBJ2-7, with 7 nucleotides matching TRBD1. CDR3 length equals 14 residues. After removal of 5 bases from V and 3 bases from J, the junction contained 7 bases not matched to a gene. The CDR3 here is CASSQTGVFYEQYF. Written as DNA, the CDR3 is TGTGCCAGCAGTCAAACAGGGGTATTCTACGAGCAGTACTTC.

This clonotype was seen a handful of times. The chain joins TRBV6-6 to TRBJ2-1, with 9 nucleotides matching TRBD1. In germline, CDR1 is MNHNY, CDR2 SVGAGI (reference sequence). The CDR3 is 15 residues long. Losses at the gene ends were 7 bases for V and 3 bases for J; bases not matched to a gene: 7. The CDR3 protein is CASTPGTGYYNEQFF. In DNA, the CDR3 is TGTGCCAGCACCCCCGGGACAGGGTACTACAATGAGCAGTTCTTC.

This clonotype showed up just a few times. This chain uses TRBV6-2 or TRBV6-3 with TRBJ2-4; no firm D call. The CDR3 is 14 residues long. The germline V and J ends were trimmed by 4 bases and 3 bases, with 10 bases remaining between them. CDR1 is MNHEY and CDR2 is SVGEGT in the germline V gene. CDR3 sequence reads: CASSWEVLKNIQYF. The DNA of the CDR3 is TGTGCCAGCAGTTGGGAAGTCCTCAAAAACATTCAGTACTTC.

The chain is built from TRBV20-1 and TRBJ2-5, with 9 bases that match TRBD1. V dropped 6 bases and J dropped 5; count of bases not matched to a gene: 7. The CDR3 is made up of 13 amino acids. Germline CDR1 is DFQATT and CDR2 is SNEGSKA (reference sequence). The CDR3 coding sequence is TGCAGTGCGTGGACAGGGGCTGAGGAGACCCAGTACTTC. This codes for CSAWTGAEETQYF.

Concerning this clonotype: Its ends do not fully match the called genes, so a read error is possible. The chain is built from TRBV6-1 and TRBJ1-5; perhaps TRBD1 as D (6 bases). From germline, CDR1 is MNHNS and CDR2 SASEGT. The CDR3 totals 15 residues. The CDR3 region is CASRDRIKSNQRQHF. The CDR3 DNA is TGTGCCAGCAGAGACAGGATTAAGAGCAATCAGCGCCAGCATTTT.

The chain joins TRBV28 to TRBJ2-7; TRBD1 matches 7 bases. Germline loops: CDR1 MDHEN, CDR2 SYDVKM. This CDR3 spans 16 amino acids. The trim removed 2 bases at V and 2 bases at J, leaving 9 bases unmatched. DNA of the CDR3: TGTGCCAGCAGTTTACTAACAGGGGACATGGCCTACGAGCAGTACTTC. Translated, it gives CASSLLTGDMAYEQYF.

This clonotype was seen repeatedly, ten times or more. The V call is TRBV7-8, the J call TRBJ2-5; no clear D. The CDR3 has 13 amino acids. The germline gives CDR1 SGHVS, CDR2 FQNEAQ. V lost 4 bases and J lost 5, with 11 bases in between. This CDR3 reads CASSSHGFETQYF. As DNA, the CDR3 is TGTGCCAGCAGCTCCCATGGGTTCGAGACCCAGTACTTC.